The present TCR beta chain was sequenced within a study of T-cell reconstitution after alpha-beta-depleted transplantation in children. General study findings and limits: It was surviving recipient T cells and thymic progenitors that gave some patients high TCRbeta diversity at day 60. Where alpha-beta T cells came from about two months after transplant was reportedly several hundred expanded graft clones. Counts and diversity of T cells one year after transplant came mostly from newly produced T cells.

Comments on this clonotype: Its antigen is unidentified.

Researchers prepared the TCRbeta library using unique molecular identifiers, the study reports. One entry per CDR3 protein results from TCRdb running MiXCR on the PCR reads. The sample has about 600,000 distinct CDR3 sequences, approximately 22% seen once. The V gene's germline CDR1 is SGHDT and CDR2 YYEEEE. V was cut by 2 bases and J by 8 bases, with 13 bases left in between. CDR3 length: 13 amino acids. The material was PBMCs, mostly from graft donor cells, obtained 360 days after TCRalphabeta/CD19-depleted stem cell transplant. The receptor comes from a boy under two years old who had a stem cell transplant for acute myeloid leukemia, so the T cells may come from the graft donor. This rearrangement joins TRBV5-6 to TRBJ1-1, with a weak D call TRBD1 (6 bases). The chain's CDR3 is CASSLPTGTEAFF. In DNA, the CDR3 is TGTGCCAGCAGCTTACCCACAGGGACGGAAGCTTTCTTT.